The 11 T cell receptor beta chains below were found in one sample sequenced in a study of CD8 T cells in ankylosing spondylitis listed by TCRdb under 2017. Libraries were prepared through 5' RACE. Sequencing used an Illumina HiSeq 2500. In-frame beta chains were kept once TCRdb had trimmed the public reads at Q25 with fastp and called clones with MiXCR. Rows with a matching CDR3 protein are joined into one entry that keeps the most common DNA and genes. The sample contains some 350,000 distinct CDR3 sequences, about 15% of them found a single time. The ten largest clones add up to about 1% of the sample. Sequencing used blood, either unsorted or a sorted T cell fraction (not recorded which). These receptors all come from a male donor with ankylosing spondylitis or in good health (not recorded which).

In this sample, this clonotype turned up a few times. The rearrangement links TRBV5-1 to TRBJ1-1; no clear D. The CDR3 runs 15 residues. V was pared by 4 bases and J by 2 bases, with 15 bases between. Germline loops: CDR1 SGHRS, CDR2 YFSETQ. The CDR3 nucleotides are TGCGCCAGCAGCCCATTACCGGGCCGCAACACTGAAGCTTTCTTT. Protein sequence: CASSPLPGRNTEAFF.

The chain combines TRBV29-1 with TRBJ2-1; TRBD2 matches at 9 bases. This CDR3 comprises 17 residues. Germline CDR1 reads SQVTM; CDR2 reads ANQGSEA. Trimming cost V 0 bases and J 7 bases; bases outside gene matches: 13. DNA for the CDR3: TGCAGCGTTGAAGACGAAGTGCGGGGGGGCCTTGGGAATGAGCAGTTCTTC. As protein: CSVEDEVRGGLGNEQFF.

The rearrangement links TRBV5-1 to TRBJ2-3, with 8 bases matching TRBD2. Per germline, CDR1 SGHRS and CDR2 YFSETQ. V shed 1 base and J 7 bases; nucleotides not matched to a gene: 5. CDR3 length equals 14 residues. The chain's CDR3 is CASSLPAGAHTQYF. CDR3 sequence (DNA): TGCGCCAGCAGCTTGCCAGCGGGGGCGCATACGCAGTATTTT.

J is TRBJ2-1 and V is TRBV9; D may match TRBD1 or TRBD2 (5 bases each). The CDR3 runs to 15 residues. V dropped 0 bases and J dropped 9 bases, with 16 bases sitting between them. Germline CDR1 and CDR2: SGDLS and YYNGEE. The CDR3 region has the DNA TGTGCCAGCAGCGTAGAGCCCGGGGCCGCTCGTGAGCAGTTCTTC. Translation: CASSVEPGAAREQFF.

Written as DNA, the CDR3 is TGCAGCGTTGTAAGGACGAACACCATATATTTT. It codes for CSVVRTNTIYF. V and J are TRBV29-1 and TRBJ1-3; D gene unclear. This CDR3 is built from 11 residues. Looked up from germline, CDR1 is SQVTM and CDR2 is ANQGSEA. The germline V and J ends were trimmed by 4 bases and 7 bases, with 8 bases remaining between them.

At least ten counts were recorded for this clonotype. The CDR3 bases are TGTGCCAGTAGTATTGGCGTACATCAGCCCCAGCATTTT. Protein sequence: CASSIGVHQPQHF. The chain links TRBV19 to TRBJ1-5; D call uncertain. Germline-derived CDR1 and CDR2 are LNHDA and SQIVND (reference sequence). The CDR3 consists of 13 residues. V was trimmed by 3 bases and J by 5 bases, leaving 8 bases between them.

This clonotype has just a few counts. V and J are TRBV10-3 and TRBJ2-7; the match to TRBD2 covers 8 bases. The ends lost 2 bases at V and 4 bases at J; junction bases unmatched: 13. CDR3 length: 17 residues. Germline loops: CDR1 ENHRY, CDR2 SYGVKD. The CDR3: CAISEETAWGLVYEQYF. The CDR3 nucleotides read TGTGCCATCAGTGAGGAAACGGCCTGGGGACTAGTGTACGAGCAGTACTTC.

The chain employs TRBV30 and TRBJ1-1; D gene unclear. Germline V gene data show CDR1 as GTSNPN and CDR2 as SVGIG (reference sequence). Trimming took off 5 bases at V and 0 bases at J, with 7 bases between the two ends. This CDR3 has 12 residues. CDR3 sequence reads: CAWARMNTEAFF. DNA for the CDR3: TGTGCCTGGGCCCGGATGAACACTGAAGCTTTCTTT.

This clonotype was detected many times. The CDR3 spells CASSFWATNEQFF. In DNA, the CDR3 is TGTGCCAGCAGTTTTTGGGCTACCAATGAGCAGTTCTTC. The rearrangement links TRBV27 to TRBJ2-1, with D unresolved. From germline, CDR1 is MNHEY and CDR2 SMNVEV (reference sequence). V was cut by 3 bases and J by 6 bases, with 9 bases left in between. The CDR3 is made up of 13 amino acids.

For the CDR3, the DNA is TGTGCCAGCAGCTTGGTTACGGGACGGATTAATCAGCCCCAGCATTTT. Encoded protein: CASSLVTGRINQPQHF. V gene TRBV7-8 combines with J gene TRBJ1-5; perhaps TRBD1 as D (5 bases). V dropped 3 bases and J dropped 4 bases, with 16 bases sitting between them. The CDR3 covers 16 residues. Germline values: CDR1 SGHVS, CDR2 FQNEAQ. The full variable domain, rest sourced from reference TRBV7-8 and TRBJ1-5, is GAGVSQSPRYKVAKRGQDVALRCDPISGHVSLFWYQQALGQGPEFLTYFQNEAQLDKSGLPSDRFFAERPEGSVSTLKIQRTQQEDSAVYLCASSLVTGRINQPQHFGDGTRLSIL.

This clonotype was seen ten or more times. V usage is TRBV12-3 or TRBV12-4 and J usage is TRBJ2-1; D perhaps matches TRBD2 (5 bases). The CDR3 is 16 amino acids. V was pared by 5 bases and J by 0 bases, with 14 bases between. The CDR3: CASSPLDSISYNEQFF. The DNA of the CDR3 is TGTGCCAGCAGTCCTCTGGACTCTATCTCCTACAATGAGCAGTTCTTC.